This TCR beta chain comes out of a study of blood T cell repertoires in COVID-19 (dated by TCRdb to the early 2020s). In the study overall: Samples covering the acute and convalescent phases of COVID-19 were provided by collaborators in the United States, Italy and Spain. The samples were drawn from two sources: the first 160 participants of the ongoing ImmuneRACE study, and over 950 subjects contributed by 6 global collaborators. The material from the prospective study consisted of cDNA or gDNA derived from T cells, B-cell-depleted T cells, or PBMCs. The repertoires were made available in a free public database intended to serve as a resource for research on the immune response to SARS-CoV-2. HLA class I and class II types, where available, came from metadata supplied by the sample provider rather than from assay-based typing. The dataset comprised deeply sampled blood TCRbeta repertoires from subjects exposed to, actively infected with, or recovered from COVID-19. Sample metadata almost always included a de-identified subject ID, COVID-19 status, age in years and sex.

TCRbeta CDR3 regions were amplified from genomic DNA using the immunoSEQ Assay, a bias-controlled multiplex PCR. The paper's data handling went like this. Nucleated cell counts per sample were estimated from amplification of reference gene primers within the assay. To quantify the absolute abundance of each unique TCRbeta CDR3 rearrangement, sequence reads were collapsed and filtered. For each sample, productive Simpson clonality was calculated as the square root of Simpson's diversity index across productive rearrangements. Imported from immuneACCESS, the table was reduced by TCRdb to in-frame sequences with V and J called. These copies leave out some clones; in studies compared against another copy, an unresolved V gene accounts for under half, and the cause of the remainder is not known. D and trimming come from the DNA, and the V and J calls and clone size come from that table. For this sample there are 100,000 to 150,000 clones; around three quarters appear just once. Together, the top ten hold about a sixth of the sample.

Points on this clone: This receptor's antigen is unknown. No quality values exist for individual bases; no much larger clone is one base distant.

The collaborating institutions used their own protocols to collect whole blood in K2EDTA tubes. For TCRbeta analysis, collaborator samples were shipped as frozen whole blood, as isolated PBMCs, or as DNA extracted from either sample type. The study at large found these results: How much clinical and demographic metadata was included differed by source and by participant, and the metadata was provided uncurated.

The specimen was peripheral blood. The clonotype comes from a man in his sixties with active or convalescent COVID-19.

The CDR3 region reads CASSEYGTETYGYTF. The DNA sequence reads TGTGCCAGCAGTGAATACGGGACAGAAACCTATGGCTACACCTTC. This chain is built from TRBV2 and TRBJ1-2; 7 bases in between match TRBD1. Counted from cysteine to phenylalanine, this CDR3 has 15 amino acids. Kept here is only the CDR3 DNA, which spans 45 bases and is read in frame from base 1. From V the trimming removes 2 bases and from J it removes 4 bases, while the gene matches leave 7 bases of the junction unaccounted for. CDR1 and CDR2 are read off the germline V gene as SNHLY and FYNNEI.